This T cell receptor beta chain stems from a study of CD8 T cells in ankylosing spondylitis. As for this clonotype: Antigen specificity is unknown.

Quantitative molecular-barcoded 5'-RACE generated the TCR beta libraries. Using its own MiXCR run on the 5' RACE reads, TCRdb lists one record per CDR3 protein. The table includes about 400,000 distinct CDR3 sequences, approximately 22% detected once. Trimming removed 3 bases from V and 4 bases from J; junction bases left unmatched: 4. This CDR3 is 15 amino acids long. Germline CDR1 is LGHDT and CDR2 is YNNKEL (reference sequence). Whole-study findings and limits: Disease-linked clones reportedly showed significant enrichment in matched ankylosing spondylitis synovial fluid. Ankylosing spondylitis blood appeared to carry a characteristic TCR beta motif of roughly eight highly homologous variants.

This TCR derives from a male donor with ankylosing spondylitis or in good health (not recorded which). The chain recombines TRBV3-1 with TRBJ2-2; 8 nucleotides agree with TRBD1. Sequencing used blood, either unsorted or a sorted T cell fraction (not recorded which). The CDR3 DNA reads as TGTGCCAGCAGCCAGGCGGACAGGGCCACCGGGGAGCTGTTTTTT. Residues: CASSQADRATGELFF.